This T cell receptor (beta chain) was found in a study of regulatory T cells in long-lasting Graves disease. HTBI primers from iRepertoire and Arm-PCR of CDR3 regions yielded the TCR beta libraries. In TCRdb, the multiplex PCR reads were re-called with MiXCR into one record per CDR3 protein. Seen here are 500,000 to 700,000 distinct CDR3 sequences, 30% observed once, and the top ten hold under 55%. On this clonotype itself: The antigen is unknown.

Germline V gene data show CDR1 as SGHRS and CDR2 as YFSETQ. CDR3 length: 13 amino acids. V lost 3 bases to trimming and J lost 2 bases, with 8 bases between them. Study-wide findings and caveats: Newly diagnosed patients shared 966 public clonotypes; persistent patients shared about 2,500. Persistent disease was characterized by preferential usage of TRBV28, TRBJ1-2 and TRBJ2-5. Limited sample numbers may have lowered accuracy.

Time point noted: persistent/refractory GD, antithyroid drugs over 5 years with positive TRAb. From RNA extracted from PBMCs, the TCR library was made. The chain carries TRBV5-1 and TRBJ1-1; D gene uncertain. The material sequenced was peripheral blood mononuclear cells (PBMCs), taken when the disease was refractory, from a patient treated with antithyroid drugs. The sequence was obtained from a female donor with Graves disease. The CDR3 spells CASSYTDNTEAFF. DNA for the CDR3: TGCGCCAGCAGCTACACCGACAACACTGAAGCTTTCTTT.